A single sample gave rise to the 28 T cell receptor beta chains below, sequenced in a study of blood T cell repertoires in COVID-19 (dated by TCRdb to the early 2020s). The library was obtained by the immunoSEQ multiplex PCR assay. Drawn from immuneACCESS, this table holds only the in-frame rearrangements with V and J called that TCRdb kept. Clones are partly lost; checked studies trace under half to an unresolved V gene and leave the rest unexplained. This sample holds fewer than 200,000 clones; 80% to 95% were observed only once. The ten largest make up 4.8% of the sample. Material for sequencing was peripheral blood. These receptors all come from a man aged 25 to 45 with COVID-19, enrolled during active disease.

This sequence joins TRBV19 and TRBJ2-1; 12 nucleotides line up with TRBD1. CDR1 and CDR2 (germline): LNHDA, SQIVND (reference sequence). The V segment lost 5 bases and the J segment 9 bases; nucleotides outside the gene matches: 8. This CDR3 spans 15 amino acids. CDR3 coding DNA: TGTGCCAGTAGTTTTGCCGGGACAGGGGGCCTTGAGCAGTTCTTC. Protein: CASSFAGTGGLEQFF.

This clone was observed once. CDR3 protein: CASSLVNQGARDTQYF. The DNA of the CDR3 is TGTGCCAGCAGCTTAGTTAATCAGGGGGCGCGGGATACGCAGTATTTT. This rearrangement joins TRBV7-6 to TRBJ2-3, with TRBD1 matching over 8 bases. The CDR3 is made up of 16 amino acids. With 1 base clipped from V and 6 bases from J, the junction kept 9 bases outside the gene matches. In germline, CDR1 is SGHVS, CDR2 FNYEAQ.

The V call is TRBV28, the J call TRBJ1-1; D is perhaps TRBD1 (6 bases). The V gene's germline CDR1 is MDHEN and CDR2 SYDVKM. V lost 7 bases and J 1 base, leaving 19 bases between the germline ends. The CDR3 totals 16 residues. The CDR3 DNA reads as TGTGCCAGCACACCTAGCGGGGGCCGCAAGAACACTGAAGCTTTCTTT. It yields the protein CASTPSGGRKNTEAFF.

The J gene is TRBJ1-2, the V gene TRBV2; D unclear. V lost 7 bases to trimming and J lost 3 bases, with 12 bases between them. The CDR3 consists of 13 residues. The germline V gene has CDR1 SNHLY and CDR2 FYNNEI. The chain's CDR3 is CASKVSRDYGYTF. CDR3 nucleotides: TGTGCCAGCAAAGTTTCTCGGGACTATGGCTACACCTTC.

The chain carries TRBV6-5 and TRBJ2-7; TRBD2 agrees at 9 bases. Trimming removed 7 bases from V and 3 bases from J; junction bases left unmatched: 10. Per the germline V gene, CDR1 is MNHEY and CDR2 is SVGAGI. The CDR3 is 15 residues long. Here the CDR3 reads CASKVPLTSGYEQYF. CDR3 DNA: TGTGCCAGCAAAGTACCCCTGACTAGCGGCTACGAGCAGTACTTC.

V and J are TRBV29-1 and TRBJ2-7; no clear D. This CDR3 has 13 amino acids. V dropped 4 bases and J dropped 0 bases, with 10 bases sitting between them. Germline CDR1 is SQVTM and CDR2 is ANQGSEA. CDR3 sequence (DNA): TGCAGCGTTGTTTCAGGTACCTCCTACGAGCAGTACTTC. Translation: CSVVSGTSYEQYF.

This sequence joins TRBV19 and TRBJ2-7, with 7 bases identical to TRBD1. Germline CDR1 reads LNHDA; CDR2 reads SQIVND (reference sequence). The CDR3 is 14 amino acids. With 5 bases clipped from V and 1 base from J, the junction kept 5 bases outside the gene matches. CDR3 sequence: CASSPRQGSYEQYF. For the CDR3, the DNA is TGTGCCAGTAGTCCAAGACAGGGTTCCTACGAGCAGTACTTC.

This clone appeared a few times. CDR3 sequence reads: CASSSGSFTEAFF. CDR3 sequence (DNA): TGTGCCAGCAGCTCCGGGAGTTTCACTGAAGCTTTCTTT. This chain joins TRBV7-3 and TRBJ1-1; D unclear. The CDR3 covers 13 residues. Trimming took 4 bases from V and 4 from J, leaving 10 bases between them. Germline V gives CDR1 SGHTA, CDR2 FQGTGA.

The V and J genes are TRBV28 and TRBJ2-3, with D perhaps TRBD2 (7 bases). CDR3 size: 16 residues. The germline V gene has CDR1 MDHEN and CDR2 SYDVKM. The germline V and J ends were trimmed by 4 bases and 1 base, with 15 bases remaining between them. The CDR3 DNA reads TGTGCCAGCAGTTCCCCGGGGGCGGGGGGCACAGATACGCAGTATTTT. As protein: CASSSPGAGGTDTQYF.

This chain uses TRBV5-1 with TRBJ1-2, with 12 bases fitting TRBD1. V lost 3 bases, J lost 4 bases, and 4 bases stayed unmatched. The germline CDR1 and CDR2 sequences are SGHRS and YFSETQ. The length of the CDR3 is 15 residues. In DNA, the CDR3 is TGCGCCAGCAGCTCAGGGACAGGGGGCTTCTATGGCTACACCTTC. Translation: CASSSGTGGFYGYTF.

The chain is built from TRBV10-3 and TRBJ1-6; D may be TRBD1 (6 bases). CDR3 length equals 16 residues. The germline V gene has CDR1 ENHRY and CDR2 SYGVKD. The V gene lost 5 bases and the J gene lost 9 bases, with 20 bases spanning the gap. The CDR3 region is CAISNRDNTQGSPLHF. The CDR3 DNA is TGTGCCATCAGTAATCGGGACAATACCCAGGGTTCACCCCTCCACTTT.

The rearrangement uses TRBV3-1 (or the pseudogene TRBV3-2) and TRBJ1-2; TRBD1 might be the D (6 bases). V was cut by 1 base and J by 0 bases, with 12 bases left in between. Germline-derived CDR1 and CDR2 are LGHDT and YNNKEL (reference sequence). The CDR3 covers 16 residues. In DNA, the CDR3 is TGTGCCAGCAGCCAAGGGACAGCTTTTGCTAACTATGGCTACACCTTC. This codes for CASSQGTAFANYGYTF.

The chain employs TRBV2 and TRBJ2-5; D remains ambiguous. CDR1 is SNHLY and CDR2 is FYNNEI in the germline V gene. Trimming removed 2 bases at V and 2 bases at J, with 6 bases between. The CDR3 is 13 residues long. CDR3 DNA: TGTGCCAGCAGTGAACAGTGGCAAGAGACCCAGTACTTC. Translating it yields CASSEQWQETQYF.

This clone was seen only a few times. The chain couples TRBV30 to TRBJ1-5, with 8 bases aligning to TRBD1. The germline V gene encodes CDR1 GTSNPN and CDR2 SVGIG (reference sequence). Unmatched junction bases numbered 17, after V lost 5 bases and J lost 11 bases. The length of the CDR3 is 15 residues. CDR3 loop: CAWAGDRRRRGAQHF. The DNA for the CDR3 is TGTGCCTGGGCCGGGGACAGGCGGCGGAGGGGAGCCCAGCATTTT.

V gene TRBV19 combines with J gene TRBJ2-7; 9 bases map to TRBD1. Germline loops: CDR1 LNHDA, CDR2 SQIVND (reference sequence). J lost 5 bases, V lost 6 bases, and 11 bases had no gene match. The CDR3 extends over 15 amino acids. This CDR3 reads CASRADRGNPNEQYF. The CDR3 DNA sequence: TGTGCCAGTAGGGCGGACAGGGGAAATCCCAACGAGCAGTACTTC.

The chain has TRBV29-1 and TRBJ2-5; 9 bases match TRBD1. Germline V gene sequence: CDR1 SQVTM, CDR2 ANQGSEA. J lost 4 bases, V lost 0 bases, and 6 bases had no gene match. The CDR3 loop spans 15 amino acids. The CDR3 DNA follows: TGCAGCGTTGAAGATAACAGGGGGCTTAGAGAGACCCAGTACTTC. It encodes CSVEDNRGLRETQYF.

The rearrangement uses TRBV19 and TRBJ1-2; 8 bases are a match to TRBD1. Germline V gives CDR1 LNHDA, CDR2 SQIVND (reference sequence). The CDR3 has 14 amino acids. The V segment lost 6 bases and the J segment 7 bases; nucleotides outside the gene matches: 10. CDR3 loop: CASRTGEWVVGYTF. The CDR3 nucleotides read TGTGCCAGTAGGACAGGGGAATGGGTTGTTGGCTACACCTTC.

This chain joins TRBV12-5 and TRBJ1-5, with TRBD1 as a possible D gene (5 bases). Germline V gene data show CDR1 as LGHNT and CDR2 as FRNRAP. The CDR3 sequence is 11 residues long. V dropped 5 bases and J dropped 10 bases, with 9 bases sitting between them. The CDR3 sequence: CASGLDSPQHF. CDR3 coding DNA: TGTGCTAGTGGTCTCGACAGTCCCCAGCATTTT.

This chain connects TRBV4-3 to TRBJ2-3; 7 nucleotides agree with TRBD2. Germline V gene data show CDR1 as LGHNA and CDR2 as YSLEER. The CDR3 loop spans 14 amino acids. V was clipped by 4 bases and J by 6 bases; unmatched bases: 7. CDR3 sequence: CASSPGGSRDTQYF. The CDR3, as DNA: TGCGCCAGCAGCCCAGGCGGGAGCCGTGATACGCAGTATTTT.

CDR3 protein: CASSLHPQGGTLNTEAFF. CDR3 DNA: TGTGCCAGCAGCCTTCACCCCCAGGGTGGCACCTTGAACACTGAAGCTTTCTTT. The V gene is TRBV7-2, the J gene TRBJ1-1, with TRBD1 as a possible D gene (5 bases). The CDR3 contains 18 residues. V dropped 5 bases and J dropped 0 bases, with 22 bases sitting between them. From germline, CDR1 is SGHTA and CDR2 FQGNSA.

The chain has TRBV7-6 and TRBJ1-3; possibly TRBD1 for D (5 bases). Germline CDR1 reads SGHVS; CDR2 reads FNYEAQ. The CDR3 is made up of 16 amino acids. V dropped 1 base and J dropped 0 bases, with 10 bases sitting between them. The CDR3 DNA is TGTGCCAGCAGCTTAGGGGGGGGGAGCTCTGGAAACACCATATATTTT. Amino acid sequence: CASSLGGGSSGNTIYF. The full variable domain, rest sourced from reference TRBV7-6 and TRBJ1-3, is GAGVSQSPRYKVTKRGQDVALRCDPISGHVSLYWYRQALGQGPEFLTYFNYEAQQDKSGLPNDRFSAERPEGSISTLTIQRTEQRDSAMYRCASSLGGGSSGNTIYFGEGSWLTVV.

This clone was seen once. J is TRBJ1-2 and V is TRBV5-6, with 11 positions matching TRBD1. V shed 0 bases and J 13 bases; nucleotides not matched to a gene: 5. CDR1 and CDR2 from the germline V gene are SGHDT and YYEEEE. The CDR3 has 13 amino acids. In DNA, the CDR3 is TGTGCCAGCAGCTTGGGGACAGGGGGCCCCGGCACCTTC. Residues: CASSLGTGGPGTF.

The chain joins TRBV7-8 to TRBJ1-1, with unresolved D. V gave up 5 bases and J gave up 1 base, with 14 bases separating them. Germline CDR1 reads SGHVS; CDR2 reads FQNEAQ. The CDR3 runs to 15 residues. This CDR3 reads CASSHSGQQNTEAFF. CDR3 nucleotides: TGTGCCAGCAGCCATAGCGGGCAGCAGAACACTGAAGCTTTCTTT.

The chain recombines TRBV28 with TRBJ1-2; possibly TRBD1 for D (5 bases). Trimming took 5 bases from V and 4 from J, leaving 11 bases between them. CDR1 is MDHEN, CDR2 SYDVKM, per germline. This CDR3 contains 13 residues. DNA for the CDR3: TGTGCCAGCAGTCTGGGGGGGGGCTATGGCTACACCTTC. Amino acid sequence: CASSLGGGYGYTF.

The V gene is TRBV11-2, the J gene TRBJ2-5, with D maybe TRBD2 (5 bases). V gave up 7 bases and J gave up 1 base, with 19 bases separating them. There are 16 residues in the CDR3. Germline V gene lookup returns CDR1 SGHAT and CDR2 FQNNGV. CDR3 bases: TGTGCCAGCACCTCCCCGCACTTACTAGGCCAAGAGACCCAGTACTTC. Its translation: CASTSPHLLGQETQYF.

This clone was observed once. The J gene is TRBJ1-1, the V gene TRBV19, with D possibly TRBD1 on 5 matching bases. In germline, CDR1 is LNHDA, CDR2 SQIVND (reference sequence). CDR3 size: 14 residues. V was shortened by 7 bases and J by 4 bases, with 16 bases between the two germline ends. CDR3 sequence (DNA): TGTGCCAGTACCCTGGGGGGGGTCAGCACTGAAGCTTTCTTT. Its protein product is CASTLGGVSTEAFF.

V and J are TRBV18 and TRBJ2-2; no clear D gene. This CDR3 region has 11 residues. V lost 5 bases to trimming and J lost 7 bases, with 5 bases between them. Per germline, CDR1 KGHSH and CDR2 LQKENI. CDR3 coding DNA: TGTGCCAGCTCAAGAGACGGGGAGCTGTTTTTT. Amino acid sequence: CASSRDGELFF.

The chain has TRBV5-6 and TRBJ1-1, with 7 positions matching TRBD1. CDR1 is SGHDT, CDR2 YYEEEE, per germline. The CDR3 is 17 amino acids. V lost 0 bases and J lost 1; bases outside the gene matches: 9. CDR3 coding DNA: TGTGCCAGCAGCTTGGGGTCGACCGGGACAGAGAACACTGAAGCTTTCTTT. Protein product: CASSLGSTGTENTEAFF.